Below, 30 T cell receptor beta chains from the same sample are listed, as sequenced in a study of response to subunit inactivated influenza vaccine. MiXCR, run by TCRdb on the RT-PCR reads, gives a single entry per CDR3 protein. The sample contains 610,000 or so distinct CDR3 sequences, around 13% of which appear only once. The sample was PBMCs from blood, taken less than 13 days after vaccination. Receptors were obtained from a man in his fifties who received an inactivated influenza vaccine.

This clonotype was seen only a few times. CDR3 in DNA: TGTGCCATCAGTGATTCTTATGAGCAGTTCTTC. It specifies CAISDSYEQFF. The rearrangement uses TRBV10-3 and TRBJ2-1; the D is unclear. Germline V gives CDR1 ENHRY, CDR2 SYGVKD. V lost 3 bases, J lost 8 bases, and 5 bases lay in between. CDR3 length: 11 amino acids.

The chain carries TRBV12-3 or TRBV12-4 and TRBJ1-6, with D possibly TRBD1 on 5 matching bases. Trimming stripped 3 bases from V and 6 bases from J, with 9 bases between. The CDR3 contains 14 residues. The DNA for the CDR3 is TGTGCCAGCAGTTTGCGCAGGGCTAATTCACCCCTCCACTTT. This translates into CASSLRRANSPLHF.

This clonotype has just a few counts. The chain has TRBV20-1 and TRBJ2-5, with D maybe TRBD1 (5 bases). CDR1 DFQATT and CDR2 SNEGSKA come from the germline V gene (reference sequence). V was pared by 5 bases and J by 7 bases, with 20 bases between. The CDR3 is made up of 14 amino acids. In DNA form, the CDR3 reads TGCAGTGCTTCAGGACATTCCTCCATTGGGACCCAGTACTTC. It is translated as CSASGHSSIGTQYF.

This clonotype was counted only a few times. This rearrangement joins TRBV4-3 to TRBJ2-2, with 12 bases matching TRBD2. The CDR3 sequence is 16 residues long. In germline, CDR1 is LGHNA, CDR2 YSLEER. Trimming took 1 base from V and 7 from J; bases not matched to a gene: 4. CDR3 in amino acids: CASSQASSGRGGELFF. Here the CDR3 DNA reads TGCGCCAGCAGCCAAGCATCTAGCGGGAGGGGCGGGGAGCTGTTTTTT.

This clonotype was counted only a few times. The J gene is TRBJ1-3, the V gene TRBV20-1; D not certain. Per the germline V gene, CDR1 is DFQATT and CDR2 is SNEGSKA (reference sequence). V lost 3 bases, J lost 4 bases, and 7 bases lay in between. The CDR3 extends over 12 amino acids. CDR3 in amino acids: CSASHQGNTIYF. The DNA for the CDR3 is TGCAGTGCTAGCCACCAAGGAAACACCATATATTTT.

This sequence joins TRBV20-1 and TRBJ2-5; TRBD2 matches at 16 bases. The CDR3 covers 18 residues. The trim removed 1 base at V and 9 bases at J, leaving 14 bases unmatched. Germline CDR1 reads DFQATT; CDR2 reads SNEGSKA (reference sequence). DNA for the CDR3: TGCAGTGCTAGAGTCTCCGGGACTAGCGGGGGGGGGTACGTGGCCCAGTACTTC. This gives the protein CSARVSGTSGGGYVAQYF.

V and J are TRBV12-3 or TRBV12-4 and TRBJ1-5; D is possibly TRBD1 (5 bases). V was shortened by 7 bases and J by 6 bases, with 16 bases between the two germline ends. CDR3 size: 14 residues. The CDR3 loop reads CASTDGTSGQPQHF. As DNA, the CDR3 is TGTGCCAGCACTGATGGGACCTCGGGTCAGCCCCAGCATTTT.

The chain links TRBV30 to TRBJ1-5; 9 bases fit TRBD1. The length of the CDR3 is 13 residues. V shed 5 bases and J 3 bases; nucleotides not matched to a gene: 2. Per the germline V gene, CDR1 is GTSNPN and CDR2 is SVGIG (reference sequence). CDR3 residues: CAWGTGLNQPQHF. DNA of the CDR3: TGTGCCTGGGGGACAGGGCTCAATCAGCCCCAGCATTTT.

This clonotype was seen more than once but under ten times. CDR3 sequence reads: CASSQATGTLANQPQHF. DNA of the CDR3: TGCGCCAGCAGCCAAGCGACAGGGACCCTTGCGAATCAGCCCCAGCATTTT. The V call is TRBV4-1, the J call TRBJ1-5, with TRBD1 matching over 7 bases. Germline V lookup: CDR1 MGHRA, CDR2 YSYEKL. The junction had 10 bases not matched to a gene; V was cut back by 1 base and J by 4 bases. The CDR3 runs 17 residues.

This clonotype occurred a few times. The V call is TRBV7-2, the J call TRBJ1-2; no firm D call. V dropped 2 bases and J dropped 4 bases, with 11 bases sitting between them. This CDR3 has 14 residues. Germline-derived CDR1 and CDR2 are SGHTA and FQGNSA. CDR3 in amino acids: CASSLSRSSYGYTF. The CDR3 DNA sequence: TGTGCCAGCAGCTTAAGTAGGAGTAGCTATGGCTACACCTTC.

This chain links TRBV12-3 or TRBV12-4 with TRBJ1-2, with TRBD1 matching over 10 bases. With V trimmed by 6 bases and J by 7 bases, 8 bases remained unmatched. The CDR3 loop spans 14 amino acids. As DNA, the CDR3 is TGTGCCAGCAGCCGAAGACAGGGGGCGGCTGGCTACACCTTC. This gives the protein CASSRRQGAAGYTF.

This clonotype occurred a few times. The chain has TRBV29-1 and TRBJ1-2; D remains unclear. Trimming stripped 7 bases from V and 6 bases from J, with 12 bases between. The CDR3 spans 11 residues. CDR1 SQVTM and CDR2 ANQGSEA come from the germline V gene. In DNA form, the CDR3 reads TGCAGCGCCCGACAACTCGATGGCTACACCTTC. Its translation is CSARQLDGYTF.

This clonotype was seen at least ten times. V and J are TRBV12-3 or TRBV12-4 and TRBJ1-2; weak D call: TRBD1 (6 bases). The CDR3 contains 13 residues. V was pared by 7 bases and J by 6 bases, with 15 bases between. CDR3 in DNA: TGTGCCAGCAACTTACAGGGTTTAAATGGCTACACCTTC. Its protein product is CASNLQGLNGYTF.

This chain connects TRBV7-2 to TRBJ2-7; D tentatively reads TRBD1 or TRBD2 (5 bases each). CDR1 and CDR2 from the germline V gene are SGHTA and FQGNSA. Trimming removed 0 bases from V and 0 bases from J, with 18 bases in between. CDR3 length: 18 residues. The CDR3 loop reads CASSLARGGRTYSYEQYF. CDR3 nucleotides: TGTGCCAGCAGCTTAGCCCGGGGCGGGCGCACCTACTCCTACGAGCAGTACTTC.

The rearrangement uses TRBV7-9 and TRBJ2-7; TRBD2 aligns across 9 bases. Germline CDR1 SEHNR, CDR2 FQNEAQ (reference sequence). The CDR3 contains 14 residues. With V trimmed by 5 bases and J by 2 bases, 4 bases remained unmatched. The CDR3 DNA reads as TGTGCCAGCAGCACCAGCGGGGGGCCCTACGAGCAGTACTTC. It encodes CASSTSGGPYEQYF.

V gene TRBV11-2 combines with J gene TRBJ2-3, with 11 bases fitting TRBD2. Germline V gives CDR1 SGHAT, CDR2 FQNNGV. V lost 5 bases to trimming and J lost 5 bases; unmatched junction nucleotides: 6. The CDR3 extends over 15 amino acids. CDR3 protein: CASSQTSGVGDTQYF. Here the CDR3 DNA reads TGTGCCAGCAGCCAGACTAGCGGGGTTGGAGATACGCAGTATTTT. The entire variable domain, with the rest obtained from reference TRBV11-2 and TRBJ2-3, is as follows: EAGVAQSPRYKIIEKRQSVAFWCNPISGHATLYWYQQILGQGPKLLIQFQNNGVVDDSQLPKDRFSAERLKGVDSTLKIQPAKLEDSAVYLCASSQTSGVGDTQYFGPGTRLTVL.

The J gene is TRBJ1-5, the V gene TRBV2; the match to TRBD1 covers 10 bases. The V gene's germline CDR1 is SNHLY and CDR2 FYNNEI. The CDR3 spans 16 residues. J was trimmed by 0 bases and V by 3 bases; bases with no gene match: 2. The DNA of the CDR3 is TGTGCCAGCAGTGAGGACAGGGGGTATAGCAATCAGCCCCAGCATTTT. This codes for CASSEDRGYSNQPQHF.

This clonotype was seen more than once but under ten times. The chain's CDR3 is CSARTPAGQETQYF. The CDR3, as DNA: TGCAGTGCTCGAACCCCCGCTGGGCAAGAGACCCAGTACTTC. V usage is TRBV20-1 and J usage is TRBJ2-5; D is undetermined. Looked up from germline, CDR1 is DFQATT and CDR2 is SNEGSKA (reference sequence). Trimming took off 5 bases at V and 2 bases at J, with 15 bases between the two ends. The CDR3 extends over 14 amino acids.

This clonotype came up many times. This rearrangement joins TRBV20-1 to TRBJ2-5; 14 nucleotides line up with TRBD2. CDR1 is DFQATT, CDR2 SNEGSKA, per germline (reference sequence). The CDR3 runs 15 residues. V trimming: 5 bases; J trimming: 5 bases; junction bases outside the gene matches: 7. This CDR3 is CSAQTSGRASETQYF. CDR3 in DNA: TGCAGTGCTCAGACTAGCGGGAGGGCCAGTGAGACCCAGTACTTC.

This clonotype was counted between two and nine times. J is TRBJ1-4 and V is TRBV6-5; D not resolved. The V end lost 2 bases, the J end lost 4 bases, and 8 bases lay between the germline ends. The CDR3 runs to 14 residues. Germline V CDR1 and CDR2: MNHEY, SVGAGI. Written as DNA, the CDR3 is TGTGCCAGCAGTTACCGGTCCAGTAATGAAAAACTGTTTTTT. Translating gives CASSYRSSNEKLFF.

Turning to this clonotype: Relative to the germline gene, one junction end is altered; a read error may explain this. The chain links TRBV7-6 to TRBJ1-2; 7 bases fit TRBD1. Germline assignment: CDR1 SGHVS and CDR2 FNYEAQ. This CDR3 has 14 residues. Here the CDR3 DNA reads TGTGCCGGCAGCGAAGGACAGGCCGGGTATGGCTACACCTTC. It specifies CAGSEGQAGYGYTF.

In this sample, this clonotype turned up many times. This sequence joins TRBV20-1 and TRBJ2-1; a possible D gene is TRBD2 (6 bases). The CDR3 consists of 15 residues. Trimming stripped 4 bases from V and 4 bases from J, with 17 bases between. CDR1 and CDR2 (germline): DFQATT, SNEGSKA (reference sequence). CDR3 amino acids: CSAKSTSWLYNEQFF. The CDR3 DNA reads as TGCAGTGCTAAGTCCACTAGCTGGTTGTACAATGAGCAGTTCTTC.

The chain employs TRBV4-3 and TRBJ2-3, with TRBD2 matching 8 bases. The CDR3 is 15 amino acids. CDR1 and CDR2 (germline): LGHNA, YSLEER. Germline trimming cut 5 bases from V and 2 bases from J; bases unmatched to any gene: 6. For the CDR3, the DNA is TGCGCCAGCAGCGTCGGGGGGGGGTACACAGATACGCAGTATTTT. Amino acid sequence: CASSVGGGYTDTQYF.

This sequence joins TRBV7-6 and TRBJ2-3; D remains unclear. Looked up from germline, CDR1 is SGHVS and CDR2 is FNYEAQ. The CDR3 totals 15 residues. V gave up 1 base and J gave up 3 bases, with 11 bases separating them. The CDR3 DNA reads TGTGCCAGCAGCTTAGTGTCGGCTGATACAGATACGCAGTATTTT. Translated, it gives CASSLVSADTDTQYF.

The V and J genes are TRBV16 and TRBJ2-1, with TRBD1 identical over 8 bases. Germline V CDR1 and CDR2: KGHSY, FQNENV. V shed 2 bases, J shed 4 bases, and the junction held 7 bases outside the gene matches. CDR3 size: 16 residues. The CDR3 here is CASSQMGQANYNEQFF. The CDR3 DNA is TGTGCCAGCAGCCAAATGGGACAGGCGAATTACAATGAGCAGTTCTTC.

In its sample, this clonotype was seen a few times. The CDR3 DNA reads as TGTGCCAGCTCACCGCGAAGACCGGGACAGGGGGTCTCTGGGGCCAACGTCCTGACTTTC. It specifies CASSPRRPGQGVSGANVLTF. The genes are TRBV18 and TRBJ2-6; TRBD1 matches at 11 bases. V lost 3 bases to trimming and J lost 0 bases; unmatched junction nucleotides: 10. This CDR3 comprises 20 residues. The germline CDR1 and CDR2 sequences are KGHSH and LQKENI.

This clonotype was detected only a few times. This sequence joins TRBV6-2 or TRBV6-3 and TRBJ2-1, with 9 positions matching TRBD1. The CDR3 runs to 14 residues. Germline CDR1 reads MNHEY; CDR2 reads SVGEGT. V dropped 10 bases and J dropped 3; count of bases not matched to a gene: 7. CDR3 sequence reads: CATSGQGFYNEQFF. Here the CDR3 DNA reads TGTGCCACATCAGGACAGGGGTTCTACAATGAGCAGTTCTTC.

This chain joins TRBV7-9 and TRBJ2-2; 8 bases agree with TRBD1. CDR1 is SEHNR, CDR2 FQNEAQ, per germline (reference sequence). The length of the CDR3 is 16 residues. V trimming: 5 bases; J trimming: 3 bases; junction bases outside the gene matches: 8. This chain's CDR3 is CASSPRGRGYTGELFF. The CDR3 DNA sequence: TGTGCCAGCAGCCCCAGGGGGCGGGGATACACCGGGGAGCTGTTTTTT.

This clonotype was detected a few times. The rearrangement uses TRBV20-1 and TRBJ2-5, with D tentatively TRBD2 (6 bases). Trimming took 4 bases from V and 4 from J, leaving 16 bases between them. Germline CDR1 is DFQATT and CDR2 is SNEGSKA (reference sequence). CDR3 size: 14 residues. CDR3 amino acids: CSAIRHGTSETQYF. The CDR3 DNA is TGCAGTGCTATAAGACACGGGACTTCAGAGACCCAGTACTTC.

This clonotype was seen once. This chain uses TRBV6-2 or TRBV6-3 with TRBJ2-7; 7 bases agree with TRBD1. This CDR3 region has 15 residues. J gave up 2 bases and V 0 bases, and 4 bases lay outside the gene matches. Germline CDR1 and CDR2: MNHEY and SVGEGT. The CDR3 nucleotides read TGTGCCAGCAGTTACTCCGTGGGACAGACCTACGAGCAGTACTTC. Protein product: CASSYSVGQTYEQYF.